What follows are 22 T cell receptor beta chains derived from one specimen sequenced in a study of shared clonotypes between healthy human individuals. Data came from immunoSEQ multiplex PCR; TCRdb stores just in-frame clones and leaves some out. The table records about 2 million clones, 85% to 95% of them present only once. Naive CD8 populations comprised CD45RO-negative cells positively selected for CCR7, excluding terminally differentiated effector memory CD45RA+ cells. Sequenced: naive CD8+ T cells sorted from blood. These receptors all stem from a man younger than 35 in good health.

CDR3 nucleotides: TGTGCCAGCAGCTTTCATGGACCGGGACTAGGGACCGGGGAGCTGTTTTTT. Its protein product is CASSFHGPGLGTGELFF. V gene TRBV11-1 combines with J gene TRBJ2-2, with 8 bases that match TRBD2. The CDR3 loop spans 17 amino acids. From germline, CDR1 is SGHAT and CDR2 FQDESV (reference sequence). V was pared by 3 bases and J by 5 bases, with 11 bases of the junction left unmatched.

The chain uses TRBV19 and TRBJ1-2; D is unresolved. From germline, CDR1 is LNHDA and CDR2 SQIVND (reference sequence). The CDR3 has 14 residues. V was cut by 4 bases and J by 6 bases, with 15 bases left in between. CDR3 in amino acids: CASSTWTAQDGYTF. DNA of the CDR3: TGTGCCAGTAGTACTTGGACGGCGCAGGATGGCTACACCTTC.

The V call is TRBV6-6, the J call TRBJ2-5; 9 positions agree with TRBD2. V shed 4 bases, J shed 5 bases, and the junction held 5 bases outside the gene matches. There are 14 residues in the CDR3. CDR1 MNHNY and CDR2 SVGAGI come from the germline V gene (reference sequence). This CDR3 is CASSLAGAGETQYF. In DNA, the CDR3 is TGTGCCAGCAGTTTAGCGGGGGCGGGGGAGACCCAGTACTTC.

V gene TRBV6-5 combines with J gene TRBJ1-1, with 11 bases fitting TRBD1. The CDR3 covers 14 residues. Losses at the gene ends were 6 bases for V and 3 bases for J; bases not matched to a gene: 3. Per germline, CDR1 MNHEY and CDR2 SVGAGI. In DNA, the CDR3 is TGTGCCAGCAGCCGGACAGGGGGCTACACTGAAGCTTTCTTT. Protein sequence: CASSRTGGYTEAFF.

This clone showed up just a few times. The same CDR3 is also encoded by other DNA sequences in this sample. This chain connects TRBV27 to TRBJ1-2, with D possibly matching TRBD1 (5 bases). This CDR3 comprises 14 residues. Trimming left V 0 bases short and J 5 bases short, with 10 bases between. Looked up from germline, CDR1 is MNHEY and CDR2 is SMNVEV (reference sequence). CDR3 coding DNA: TGTGCCAGCAGTTTATCGGGGGACTATTATGGCTACACCTTC. Translation: CASSLSGDYYGYTF.

V usage is TRBV11-2 and J usage is TRBJ2-3; no firm D call. With 1 base removed from V and 6 bases from J, the gap between germline ends came to 11 bases. Germline V lookup: CDR1 SGHAT, CDR2 FQNNGV. The CDR3 length is 14 residues. CDR3 sequence reads: CASSLGSLGDTQYF. CDR3 nucleotides: TGTGCCAGCAGCTTAGGCTCCCTTGGGGATACGCAGTATTTT.

The chain links TRBV7-9 to TRBJ2-2; D gene ambiguous. The CDR3 consists of 14 residues. Germline V gene data show CDR1 as SEHNR and CDR2 as FQNEAQ (reference sequence). V was clipped by 5 bases and J by 5 bases, with 12 bases between them. The CDR3 region has the DNA TGTGCCAGCAGCCCAACCACAAGTACCGGGGAGCTGTTTTTT. It encodes CASSPTTSTGELFF. Combining the CDR3 with reference TRBV7-9 and TRBJ2-2 gives the whole variable domain DTGVSQNPRHKITKRGQNVTFRCDPISEHNRLYWYRQTLGQGPEFLTYFQNEAQLEKSRLLSDRFSAERPKGSFSTLEIQRTEQGDSAMYLCASSPTTSTGELFFGEGSRLTVL.

With respect to this clone: Different DNA sequences within this sample yield the same CDR3. V gene TRBV6-5 combines with J gene TRBJ2-1; D is perhaps TRBD1 (5 bases). With 4 bases removed from V and 3 bases from J, the gap between germline ends came to 7 bases. The CDR3 runs to 13 residues. The V gene's germline CDR1 is MNHEY and CDR2 SVGAGI. The CDR3 DNA follows: TGTGCCAGCAGTTCAGGGTACTACAATGAGCAGTTCTTC. It encodes CASSSGYYNEQFF.

The chain links TRBV7-9 to TRBJ2-3, with a weak D call TRBD2 (5 bases). Germline lookup yields CDR1 SEHNR and CDR2 FQNEAQ (reference sequence). CDR3 length: 12 residues. V lost 5 bases to trimming and J lost 10 bases, with 13 bases between them. CDR3 sequence: CASSLGLHPQYF. Here the CDR3 DNA reads TGTGCCAGCAGCCTCGGACTCCACCCGCAGTATTTT.

In its sample, this clone was seen once. J is TRBJ1-2 and V is TRBV4-1; tentative D call: TRBD1 (6 bases). The germline gives CDR1 MGHRA, CDR2 YSYEKL. V lost 3 bases and J lost 4, with 18 bases in between. CDR3 length: 16 residues. CDR3 residues: CASSHDRWEGGYGYTF. For the CDR3, the DNA is TGCGCCAGCAGCCACGATCGATGGGAAGGGGGCTATGGCTACACCTTC.

The chain uses TRBV5-1 and TRBJ2-7; D uncertain. Trimming removed 1 base at V and 2 bases at J, with 7 bases between. CDR3 length equals 13 residues. CDR1 SGHRS and CDR2 YFSETQ come from the germline V gene. CDR3 in DNA: TGCGCCAGCAGCTTGCAATCCACCTACGAGCAGTACTTC. Its protein product is CASSLQSTYEQYF.

The chain uses TRBV27 and TRBJ2-2; 7 positions agree with TRBD2. Germline values: CDR1 MNHEY, CDR2 SMNVEV (reference sequence). The CDR3 runs to 15 residues. Trimming at V came to 6 bases and at J to 7 bases, leaving 11 bases not matched to a gene. The CDR3 sequence: CASRPGIGEGGELFF. The CDR3 DNA sequence: TGTGCCAGCAGACCAGGAATAGGGGAGGGCGGGGAGCTGTTTTTT.

V usage is TRBV15 and J usage is TRBJ1-6; TRBD1 agrees at 8 bases. The CDR3 has 17 amino acids. Germline V gene sequence: CDR1 LNHNV, CDR2 YYDKDF (reference sequence). V was pared by 3 bases and J by 9 bases, with 13 bases of the junction left unmatched. CDR3 bases: TGTGCCACCAGCAGTGGGTGGGAGACAGGGGCGCTTTCACCCCTCCACTTT. This encodes CATSSGWETGALSPLHF.

Note on this clone: This same CDR3 is encoded by further DNA sequences in the sample. CDR3 DNA sequence: TGTGCCAGCAGCTTAGTGGGACAGGGGTCCTACGAGCAGTACTTC. Amino acids: CASSLVGQGSYEQYF. This chain links TRBV7-9 with TRBJ2-7; TRBD1 matches 10 bases. The CDR3 consists of 15 residues. CDR1 is SEHNR and CDR2 is FQNEAQ in the germline V gene (reference sequence). J was trimmed by 1 base and V by 1 base; bases with no gene match: 1.

The chain links TRBV11-3 to TRBJ2-3, with TRBD2 matching over 13 bases. Trimming removed 5 bases from V and 0 bases from J; junction bases left unmatched: 11. The CDR3 totals 19 residues. Germline assignment: CDR1 SGHNT and CDR2 YENEEA. The CDR3 region is CASSTLGTSGTASTDTQYF. As DNA, the CDR3 is TGTGCCAGCAGCACTCTTGGGACTAGCGGGACCGCAAGCACAGATACGCAGTATTTT.

Here the CDR3 DNA reads TGTGCCAGCACCCAAGGGATGACGTCAGGCTATGAGCAGTTCTTC. Translating it yields CASTQGMTSGYEQFF. The chain recombines TRBV7-2 with TRBJ2-1; D not certain. V was pared by 7 bases and J by 8 bases, with 21 bases between. The CDR3 extends over 15 amino acids. Germline V gene sequence: CDR1 SGHTA, CDR2 FQGNSA.

This sequence joins TRBV5-8 and TRBJ1-2; the match to TRBD1 covers 9 bases. CDR3 length: 14 residues. CDR1 is SGHTS and CDR2 is YDEGEE in the germline V gene. V trimming: 6 bases; J trimming: 4 bases; junction bases outside the gene matches: 7. The CDR3 DNA reads as TGTGCCAGCACCACAACAGGGGGCGTCTATGGCTACACCTTC. Residues: CASTTTGGVYGYTF.

The rearrangement joins TRBV10-3 to TRBJ2-7, with D perhaps TRBD2 (5 bases). V dropped 6 bases and J dropped 4 bases, with 13 bases sitting between them. Per germline, CDR1 ENHRY and CDR2 SYGVKD. The CDR3 contains 13 residues. Written as DNA, the CDR3 is TGTGCCATCAGCGACGGGTCGGGGTACGAGCAGTACTTC. It encodes CAISDGSGYEQYF.

The chain recombines TRBV27 with TRBJ2-7, with 10 bases fitting TRBD1. The CDR3 contains 16 residues. J lost 0 bases, V lost 5 bases, and 7 bases had no gene match. Germline assignment: CDR1 MNHEY and CDR2 SMNVEV (reference sequence). This chain's CDR3 is CASSPTRTGGSYEQYF. The DNA of the CDR3 is TGTGCCAGCAGTCCCACTAGGACAGGGGGCTCCTACGAGCAGTACTTC.

This chain joins TRBV6-5 and TRBJ2-1, with unresolved D. The CDR3 length is 13 residues. V shed 2 bases and J shed 8 bases, with 10 bases lying between them. Germline loops: CDR1 MNHEY, CDR2 SVGAGI. The CDR3 here is CASSYGVGYEQFF. The CDR3, as DNA: TGTGCCAGCAGTTACGGGGTGGGGTATGAGCAGTTCTTC.

With regard to this clone: This same CDR3 is encoded by further DNA sequences in the sample. The chain combines TRBV9 with TRBJ1-2; D remains unclear. V gave up 2 bases and J gave up 1 base, with 6 bases separating them. The CDR3 totals 13 residues. Germline CDR1 and CDR2: SGDLS and YYNGEE. The CDR3 loop reads CASSVNSNYGYTF. DNA of the CDR3: TGTGCCAGCAGCGTGAACAGTAACTATGGCTACACCTTC. The full variable domain, its missing parts supplied by reference TRBV9 and TRBJ1-2, is DSGVTQTPKHLITATGQRVTLRCSPRSGDLSVYWYQQSLDQGLQFLIQYYNGEERAKGNILERFSAQQFPDLHSELNLSSLELGDSALYFCASSVNSNYGYTFGSGTRLTVV.

About this clone: The junction and the germline gene differ at one end; a read error may be behind it. The rearrangement uses TRBV27 and TRBJ1-1; the match to TRBD1 covers 8 bases. The CDR3 totals 16 residues. CDR1 is MNHEY and CDR2 is SMNVEV in the germline V gene (reference sequence). The DNA for the CDR3 is TGTGCCAGCAGTTCGTCAGGGGGCGAGTGGTGGACTGAAACTTTCTTT. Its protein is CASSSSGGEWWTETFF.